Below, 24 T cell receptor beta chains from the same sample are listed, as sequenced in a study of blood T cell repertoires in COVID-19. Repertoires were generated with immunoSEQ multiplex PCR, while TCRdb's copy carries only in-frame clones and drops some. This sample has 200,000 or so clones; around nine tenths occur once, and the top ten carry approximately 2.6%. The sample taken for sequencing was peripheral blood. All receptors come from a woman aged 55-69 years with acute or convalescent COVID-19.

A single count supports this clone. The chain couples TRBV27 to TRBJ2-6; TRBD2 might be the D (5 bases). The CDR3 has 19 residues. Trimming took off 0 bases at V and 0 bases at J, with 15 bases between the two ends. Germline V gene lookup returns CDR1 MNHEY and CDR2 SMNVEV (reference sequence). The CDR3 DNA sequence: TGTGCCAGCAGTTTATCCGGGATCCTAGTCCTCTCTGGGGCCAACGTCCTGACTTTC. It specifies CASSLSGILVLSGANVLTF.

This chain links TRBV6-5 with TRBJ1-1; D possibly corresponds to TRBD1 (5 bases). V was cut by 4 bases and J by 3 bases, with 12 bases left in between. The CDR3 contains 14 residues. CDR1 is MNHEY and CDR2 is SVGAGI in the germline V gene. The CDR3 coding sequence is TGTGCCAGCAGTTGGGACTCCGTATACACTGAAGCTTTCTTT. The encoded protein is CASSWDSVYTEAFF.

The chain recombines TRBV19 with TRBJ2-7, with TRBD1 as a possible D gene (6 bases). The germline CDR1 and CDR2 sequences are LNHDA and SQIVND (reference sequence). The CDR3 runs to 15 residues. V gave up 5 bases and J gave up 4 bases, with 18 bases separating them. The CDR3 here is CASSSRAGESYEQYF. Here the CDR3 DNA reads TGTGCCAGTAGTTCCCGGGCAGGGGAAAGTTACGAGCAGTACTTC. The variable domain in full, completed from reference TRBV19 and TRBJ2-7, reads DGGITQSPKYLFRKEGQNVTLSCEQNLNHDAMYWYRQDPGQGLRLIYYSQIVNDFQKGDIAEGYSVSREKKESFPLTVTSAQKNPTAFYLCASSSRAGESYEQYFGPGTRLTVT.

V and J are TRBV19 and TRBJ2-3; D unclear. V was pared by 0 bases and J by 1 base, with 11 bases between. CDR1 is LNHDA, CDR2 SQIVND, per germline (reference sequence). The CDR3 is 16 residues long. The CDR3 coding sequence is TGTGCCAGTAGTATAGAAACCATATCGGGCACAGATACGCAGTATTTT. This sequence encodes CASSIETISGTDTQYF.

The chain carries TRBV5-4 and TRBJ2-3; tentatively, D is TRBD1 (5 bases). CDR3 length: 16 amino acids. Trimming took off 1 base at V and 2 bases at J, with 14 bases between the two ends. Looked up from germline, CDR1 is SGHNT and CDR2 is YYREEE (reference sequence). CDR3 coding DNA: TGTGCCAGCAGCTTGCAGGGCAGGGTTATCACAGATACGCAGTATTTT. Encoded protein: CASSLQGRVITDTQYF. The whole variable domain, remainder taken from reference TRBV5-4 and TRBJ2-3, is ETGVTQSPTHLIKTRGQQVTLRCSSQSGHNTVSWYQQALGQGPQFIFQYYREEENGRGNFPPRFSGLQFPNYSSELNVNALELDDSALYLCASSLQGRVITDTQYFGPGTRLTVL.

The chain recombines TRBV2 with TRBJ2-5; D possibly corresponds to TRBD2 (6 bases). The length of the CDR3 is 12 residues. Germline assignment: CDR1 SNHLY and CDR2 FYNNEI. V shed 6 bases and J shed 5 bases, with 10 bases lying between them. The CDR3 is CASSRGTETQYF. In nucleotides, the CDR3 is TGTGCCAGCAGCCGCGGGACTGAGACCCAGTACTTC.

The gene calls are TRBV18 and TRBJ1-2; 9 bases match TRBD1. The germline gives CDR1 KGHSH, CDR2 LQKENI. V was clipped by 3 bases and J by 4 bases; unmatched bases: 9. The CDR3 spans 16 residues. The CDR3, as DNA: TGTGCCAGCTCACCCGACCGAGGACAGGGGCTCTATGGCTACACCTTC. Encoded protein: CASSPDRGQGLYGYTF.

The V and J genes are TRBV19 and TRBJ1-3; 8 bases agree with TRBD1. The trim removed 5 bases at V and 1 base at J, leaving 4 bases unmatched. The CDR3 loop spans 15 amino acids. CDR1 is LNHDA, CDR2 SQIVND, per germline (reference sequence). Here the CDR3 reads CASSGRGPSGNTIYF. The CDR3 nucleotides read TGTGCCAGTAGTGGCAGGGGGCCTTCTGGAAACACCATATATTTT.

J is TRBJ2-7 and V is TRBV20-1; maybe TRBD1 (6 bases). V was pared by 1 base and J by 6 bases, with 7 bases between. Germline V lookup: CDR1 DFQATT, CDR2 SNEGSKA (reference sequence). This CDR3 is 11 amino acids long. CDR3: CSARGDIEQYF. CDR3 DNA sequence: TGCAGTGCTAGAGGGGACATCGAGCAGTACTTC.

The CDR3 DNA is TGTGCCAGTAGTATAGACAGGGGCACCAACTATGGCTACACCTTC. Residues: CASSIDRGTNYGYTF. The chain links TRBV19 to TRBJ1-2; perhaps TRBD1 as D (6 bases). This CDR3 has 15 residues. Germline lookup yields CDR1 LNHDA and CDR2 SQIVND (reference sequence). Trimming removed 0 bases from V and 2 bases from J, with 10 bases in between.

This clone was picked up one time. CDR3 sequence (DNA): TGTGCCAGCAGCCCAATCAGGGGCGGGAGCACTGAAGCTTTCTTT. Amino acids: CASSPIRGGSTEAFF. The V gene is TRBV9, the J gene TRBJ1-1; TRBD1 might be the D (6 bases). Germline values: CDR1 SGDLS, CDR2 YYNGEE. The CDR3 runs 15 residues. V was pared by 4 bases and J by 4 bases, with 17 bases between.

The V call is TRBV6-6, the J call TRBJ1-4, with a tentative D call TRBD1 (6 bases). Trimming cost V 5 bases and J 4 bases, with 14 bases left between them. This CDR3 has 15 amino acids. Germline V CDR1 and CDR2: MNHNY, SVGAGI (reference sequence). CDR3 bases: TGTGCCAGCAGTCCTAATCAGGGGTTTAATGAAAAACTGTTTTTT. This codes for CASSPNQGFNEKLFF.

The rearrangement links TRBV5-1 to TRBJ1-4; 11 nucleotides align to TRBD1. Germline values: CDR1 SGHRS, CDR2 YFSETQ. CDR3 size: 17 residues. J was trimmed by 4 bases and V by 3 bases; bases with no gene match: 8. The CDR3 sequence: CASSSSGTGGINEKLFF. CDR3 nucleotide sequence: TGCGCCAGCAGCTCATCCGGGACAGGGGGGATTAATGAAAAACTGTTTTTT.

This sequence joins TRBV9 and TRBJ2-3; 9 nucleotides line up with TRBD2. This CDR3 has 21 residues. Germline V gives CDR1 SGDLS, CDR2 YYNGEE. The junction had 17 bases not matched to a gene; V was cut back by 0 bases and J by 0 bases. This chain's CDR3 is CASSVATRGAGGSYSTDTQYF. The DNA of the CDR3 is TGTGCCAGCAGCGTAGCTACGAGGGGAGCGGGAGGCTCTTATAGCACAGATACGCAGTATTTT.

The chain combines TRBV11-2 with TRBJ1-1; TRBD1 might be the D (5 bases). Trimming pared 1 base from V and 4 bases from J, leaving 10 bases between. Germline CDR1 is SGHAT and CDR2 is FQNNGV. There are 14 residues in the CDR3. CDR3 sequence reads: CASSLAPTGTEAFF. In DNA, the CDR3 is TGTGCCAGCAGCTTAGCCCCTACAGGCACTGAAGCTTTCTTT.

The chain carries TRBV30 and TRBJ2-5; D perhaps matches TRBD2 (5 bases). Deletions cut 0 bases from V and 1 base from J, with 9 bases between. CDR1 and CDR2 (germline): GTSNPN, SVGIG (reference sequence). The CDR3 is made up of 14 amino acids. As DNA, the CDR3 is TGTGCCTGGAGTGTACAAAGCGGCCAAGAGACCCAGTACTTC. Protein sequence: CAWSVQSGQETQYF.

This chain joins TRBV19 and TRBJ1-1, with D hard to call. The CDR3 spans 14 residues. Trimming took 6 bases from V and 4 from J, leaving 15 bases between them. Germline V gene sequence: CDR1 LNHDA, CDR2 SQIVND (reference sequence). The CDR3 reads CASSNEGGLTEAFF. The CDR3 DNA sequence: TGTGCCAGTAGCAACGAGGGAGGGCTCACTGAAGCTTTCTTT.

The genes are TRBV7-2 and TRBJ2-5, with a possible D match to TRBD2 (7 bases). The V end was cut by 8 bases, the J end by 2 bases, with 12 bases between. CDR1 and CDR2 from the germline V gene are SGHTA and FQGNSA. This CDR3 is 13 amino acids long. The CDR3 DNA follows: TGTGCCAGCCGACGGGGGGCGCAAGAGACCCAGTACTTC. Its translation: CASRRGAQETQYF.

V is TRBV27 and J is TRBJ2-3, with D possibly matching TRBD2 (6 bases). Germline V lookup: CDR1 MNHEY, CDR2 SMNVEV (reference sequence). The V and J ends lost 3 bases and 7 bases respectively, with 20 bases between them. The CDR3 spans 16 residues. The CDR3 loop is CASSFVTGVATNTQYF. The CDR3 DNA reads TGTGCCAGCAGTTTCGTCACGGGGGTGGCCACTAATACGCAGTATTTT.

J is TRBJ2-4 and V is TRBV28; D uncertain. The ends were cut back, 3 bases at V and 1 base at J, with 10 bases in the middle. The CDR3 sequence is 15 residues long. The germline V gene encodes CDR1 MDHEN and CDR2 SYDVKM. CDR3 coding DNA: TGTGCCAGCAGTTTGGCAGGCGACGCCAAAAACATTCAGTACTTC. The encoded protein is CASSLAGDAKNIQYF.

The chain uses TRBV7-8 and TRBJ1-2; 7 bases line up with TRBD1. J gave up 3 bases and V 0 bases, and 1 base lay outside the gene matches. Germline V gene lookup returns CDR1 SGHVS and CDR2 FQNEAQ. This CDR3 region has 14 residues. CDR3 in amino acids: CASSLAGTDYGYTF. The CDR3 nucleotides are TGTGCCAGCAGCTTAGCCGGGACAGACTATGGCTACACCTTC.

V is TRBV27 and J is TRBJ1-5; D gene uncertain. V lost 3 bases, J lost 0 bases, and 6 bases lay in between. In germline, CDR1 is MNHEY, CDR2 SMNVEV (reference sequence). The length of the CDR3 is 14 residues. CDR3 in amino acids: CASSFAASNQPQHF. The CDR3, as DNA: TGTGCCAGCAGTTTTGCGGCTAGCAATCAGCCCCAGCATTTT.

J is TRBJ2-1 and V is TRBV6-6; 11 nucleotides agree with TRBD2. The ends lost 4 bases at V and 5 bases at J; junction bases unmatched: 7. From germline, CDR1 is MNHNY and CDR2 SVGAGI (reference sequence). The CDR3 is 16 amino acids. The CDR3 here is CASSLALAGGDNEQFF. The CDR3 bases are TGTGCCAGCAGTTTGGCGCTAGCGGGGGGAGACAATGAGCAGTTCTTC.

This rearrangement joins TRBV4-2 to TRBJ2-2; D is unresolved. The CDR3 is made up of 17 amino acids. Trimming left V 4 bases short and J 0 bases short, with 15 bases between. The germline gives CDR1 LGHNA, CDR2 YNFKEQ. In DNA, the CDR3 is TGTGCCAGCAGCCTCAGGAAGTGGCGCCCGAACACCGGGGAGCTGTTTTTT. Its translation: CASSLRKWRPNTGELFF.